This record looks at one TCR beta chain sequence and its context. Its matching antigen is unknown. The sample originates from a study of beta chain features in type 1 diabetes. Whole-study results and caveats: A PCR bias possibly favoring shorter templates would apply equally to patients and controls.

All of the isolated RNA was reverse transcribed, so expressed TCRB transcripts were sequenced. Assay: immunoSEQ multiplex PCR; the TCRdb copy retains only in-frame clones and omits some. Here the sample spans some 900,000 clones, 17% being singletons. CD4+ naive, central memory, regulatory and stem cell-like memory cells were sorted via CD45RO/CCR7/CD25/CD127/CD95/CD27. This clonotype originated in a woman under 30 in good health. The specimen was naive CD4+ T cells from blood.

The CDR3 DNA is TGCGCCAGCAGCTTGGCCCTGGGGCAGGGGAGAGAGACCCAGTACTTC. This codes for CASSLALGQGRETQYF. The gene calls are TRBV5-1 and TRBJ2-5; perhaps TRBD1 as D (6 bases). The CDR3 is 16 amino acids. The germline V gene encodes CDR1 SGHRS and CDR2 YFSETQ. Trimming shortened V by 0 bases and J by 4 bases, and 16 bases separated the two germline ends.